A selection of T cell receptor beta chains follows, all from one sample in a study of shared T cell receptors in the human thymus. The table came from immunoSEQ multiplex PCR; TCRdb's copy has only in-frame clones and leaves some out. The data show 630,000 or so clones, about 89% seen once. These data also formed part of another study, on human thymus T cells.

Sequenced input: thymocytes. The receptors were gathered from a boy under two years old with a congenital heart defect. CDR3s include the opening cysteine and the closing phenylalanine or tryptophan. The order of the fields is clone size, J gene, D gene, V gene, CDR3 protein, CDR3 DNA. A D gene is named only where the DNA matches it firmly. Expanded clones are given a class, and other clones once, few, many or no size at all.

abundance: NA
j_gene: TRBJ1-1
d_gene: NA
v_gene: TRBV30
CDR3aa: CAWSVPTRGGFIVTEAFF
CDR3nt: TGTGCCTGGAGTGTACCAACACGAGGAGGCTTTATTGTCACTGAAGCTTTCTTT

abundance: once
j_gene: TRBJ2-2
d_gene: TRBD2
v_gene: TRBV9
CDR3aa: CASSRSGGNTGELFF
CDR3nt: TGTGCCAGCAGCCGATCGGGGGGGAACACCGGGGAGCTGTTTTTT

abundance: NA
j_gene: TRBJ1-6
d_gene: NA
v_gene: TRBV18
CDR3aa: CASSPGVRVYNSPLHF
CDR3nt: TGTGCCAGCTCACCCGGAGTCAGGGTTTATAATTCACCCCTCCACTTT

abundance: once
j_gene: TRBJ1-2
d_gene: TRBD1
v_gene: TRBV4-1
CDR3aa: CASSQEGGQGGSKNTF
CDR3nt: TGCGCCAGCAGCCAAGAAGGCGGGCAGGGGGGAAGCAAAAACACCTTC

abundance: NA
j_gene: TRBJ1-2
d_gene: NA
v_gene: TRBV19
CDR3aa: CASSIRSRHDGYTF
CDR3nt: TGTGCCAGTAGTATAAGATCTCGACACGATGGCTACACCTTC

abundance: once
j_gene: TRBJ1-2
d_gene: NA
v_gene: TRBV7-8
CDR3aa: CASSPPGGRVPGGYGYTF
CDR3nt: TGTGCCAGCAGCCCCCCGGGAGGCAGGGTCCCGGGAGGCTATGGCTACACCTTC

abundance: once
j_gene: TRBJ1-2
d_gene: NA
v_gene: TRBV7-9
CDR3aa: CASSPQVADGRGYTF
CDR3nt: TGTGCCAGCAGCCCCCAGGTCGCTGATGGCAGGGGCTACACCTTC

abundance: NA
j_gene: TRBJ1-2
d_gene: TRBD1
v_gene: TRBV19
CDR3aa: CASSPAGQGNYGYTF
CDR3nt: TGTGCCAGTAGTCCCGCAGGACAGGGGAACTATGGCTACACCTTC

abundance: NA
j_gene: TRBJ1-4
d_gene: NA
v_gene: TRBV7-9
CDR3aa: CASSYQESDRLCEKLFF
CDR3nt: TGTGCCAGCAGCTACCAAGAGTCCGACAGGTTATGTGAAAAACTGTTTTTT

abundance: NA
j_gene: TRBJ2-1
d_gene: TRBD2
v_gene: TRBV28
CDR3aa: CASTQKLAGGSCSYNEQFF
CDR3nt: TGTGCCAGCACCCAAAAACTAGCGGGGGGTTCTTGCTCCTACAATGAGCAGTTCTTC

abundance: few
j_gene: TRBJ1-3
d_gene: NA
v_gene: TRBV19
CDR3aa: CASSISTEGNTIYF
CDR3nt: TGTGCCAGTAGTATTTCGACAGAGGGAAACACCATATATTTT

abundance: NA
j_gene: TRBJ1-5
d_gene: NA
v_gene: TRBV28
CDR3aa: CASKPLTRHPGGPQHF
CDR3nt: TGTGCCAGCAAACCCCTAACCCGCCACCCGGGGGGGCCCCAGCATTTT

abundance: NA
j_gene: TRBJ2-6
d_gene: NA
v_gene: TRBV11-1
CDR3aa: CASSLAADSGANVLTF
CDR3nt: TGTGCCAGCAGCTTAGCGGCAGACTCTGGGGCCAACGTCCTGACTTTC

abundance: NA
j_gene: TRBJ2-5
d_gene: TRBD2
v_gene: TRBV7-6
CDR3aa: CASSQGLGAETQYF
CDR3nt: TGTGCCAGCAGCCAGGGACTAGGGGCGGAGACCCAGTACTTC